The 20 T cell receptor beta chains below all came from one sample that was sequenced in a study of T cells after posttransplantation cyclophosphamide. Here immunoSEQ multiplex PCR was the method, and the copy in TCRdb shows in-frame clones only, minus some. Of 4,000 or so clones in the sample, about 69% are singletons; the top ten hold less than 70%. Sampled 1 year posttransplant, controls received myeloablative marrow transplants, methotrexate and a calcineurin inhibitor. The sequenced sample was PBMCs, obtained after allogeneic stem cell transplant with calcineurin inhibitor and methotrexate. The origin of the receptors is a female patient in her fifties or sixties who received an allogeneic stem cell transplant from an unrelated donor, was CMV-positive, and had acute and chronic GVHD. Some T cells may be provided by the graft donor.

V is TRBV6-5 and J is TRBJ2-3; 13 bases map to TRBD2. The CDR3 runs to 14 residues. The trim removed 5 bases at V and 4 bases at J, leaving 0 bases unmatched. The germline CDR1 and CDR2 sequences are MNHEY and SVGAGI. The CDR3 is CASSGLAGADTQYF. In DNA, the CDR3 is TGTGCCAGCAGTGGACTAGCGGGAGCAGATACGCAGTATTTT.

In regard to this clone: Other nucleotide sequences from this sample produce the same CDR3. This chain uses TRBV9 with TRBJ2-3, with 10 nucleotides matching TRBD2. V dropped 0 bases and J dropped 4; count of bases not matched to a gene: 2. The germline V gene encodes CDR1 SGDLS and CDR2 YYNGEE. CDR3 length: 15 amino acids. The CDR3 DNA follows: TGTGCCAGCAGCGTAGGTACTAGCGGGGCAGATACGCAGTATTTT. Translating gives CASSVGTSGADTQYF.

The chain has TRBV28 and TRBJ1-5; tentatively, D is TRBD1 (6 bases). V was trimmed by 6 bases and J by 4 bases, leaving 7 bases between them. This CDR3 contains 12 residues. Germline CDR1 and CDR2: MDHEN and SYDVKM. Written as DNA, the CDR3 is TGTGCCAGCAGGACAGGAAATCAGCCCCAGCATTTT. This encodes CASRTGNQPQHF.

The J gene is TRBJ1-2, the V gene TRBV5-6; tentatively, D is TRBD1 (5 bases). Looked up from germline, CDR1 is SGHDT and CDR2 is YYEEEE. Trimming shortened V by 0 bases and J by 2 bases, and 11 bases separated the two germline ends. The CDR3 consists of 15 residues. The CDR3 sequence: CASSLGQRLNYGYTF. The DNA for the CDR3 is TGTGCCAGCAGCTTGGGACAGAGGTTGAACTATGGCTACACCTTC.

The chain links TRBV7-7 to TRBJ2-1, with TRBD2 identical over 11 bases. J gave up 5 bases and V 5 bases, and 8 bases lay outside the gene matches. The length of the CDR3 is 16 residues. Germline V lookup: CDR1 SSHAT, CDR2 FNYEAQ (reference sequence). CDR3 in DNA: TGTGCCAGCAGCCGAATTCTAGCGGGAGGTGACAATGAGCAGTTCTTC. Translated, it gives CASSRILAGGDNEQFF.

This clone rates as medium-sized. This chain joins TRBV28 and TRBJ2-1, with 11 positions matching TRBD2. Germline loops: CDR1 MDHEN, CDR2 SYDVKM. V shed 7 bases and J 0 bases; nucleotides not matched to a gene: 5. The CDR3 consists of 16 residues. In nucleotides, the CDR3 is TGTGCCAGCATATTAGCGGGAGGGAGCTCCTACAATGAGCAGTTCTTC. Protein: CASILAGGSSYNEQFF.

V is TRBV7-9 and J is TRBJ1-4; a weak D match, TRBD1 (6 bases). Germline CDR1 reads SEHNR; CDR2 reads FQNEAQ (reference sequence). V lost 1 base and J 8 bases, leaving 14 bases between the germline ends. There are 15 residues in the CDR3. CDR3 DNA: TGTGCCAGCAGCTTAGTTGGGGGGGCACGAGAAAAACTGTTTTTT. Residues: CASSLVGGAREKLFF.

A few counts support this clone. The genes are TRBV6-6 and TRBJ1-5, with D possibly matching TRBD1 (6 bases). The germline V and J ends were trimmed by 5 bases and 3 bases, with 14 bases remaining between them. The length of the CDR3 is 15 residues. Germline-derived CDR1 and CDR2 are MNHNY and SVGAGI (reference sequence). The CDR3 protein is CASSVTQGSNQPQHF. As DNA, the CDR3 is TGTGCCAGCAGTGTAACACAGGGTTCCAATCAGCCCCAGCATTTT.

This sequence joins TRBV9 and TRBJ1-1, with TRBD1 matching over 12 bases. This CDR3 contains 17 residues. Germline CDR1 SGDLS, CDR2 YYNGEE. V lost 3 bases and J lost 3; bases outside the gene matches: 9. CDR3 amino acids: CASSGRDRGLLDTEAFF. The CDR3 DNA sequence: TGTGCCAGCAGCGGCCGGGACAGGGGGCTGTTGGACACTGAAGCTTTCTTT.

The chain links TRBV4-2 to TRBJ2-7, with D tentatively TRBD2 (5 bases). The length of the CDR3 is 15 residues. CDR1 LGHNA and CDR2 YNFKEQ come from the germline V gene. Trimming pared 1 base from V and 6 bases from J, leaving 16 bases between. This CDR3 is CASSQVLAPMAEQYF. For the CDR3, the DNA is TGTGCCAGCAGCCAAGTGTTAGCGCCCATGGCCGAGCAGTACTTC.

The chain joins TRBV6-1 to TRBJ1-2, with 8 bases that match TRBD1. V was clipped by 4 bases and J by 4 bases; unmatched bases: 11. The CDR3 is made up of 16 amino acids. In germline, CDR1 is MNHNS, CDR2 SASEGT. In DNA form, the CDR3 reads TGTGCCAGCAGTGCAGCCCATGATACAGGGGGCTATGGCTACACCTTC. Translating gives CASSAAHDTGGYGYTF.

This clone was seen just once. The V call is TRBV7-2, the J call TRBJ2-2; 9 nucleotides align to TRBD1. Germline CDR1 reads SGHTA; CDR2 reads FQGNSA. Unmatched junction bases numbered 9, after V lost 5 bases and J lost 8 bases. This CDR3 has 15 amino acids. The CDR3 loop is CASSPGTGLGGELFF. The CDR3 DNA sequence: TGTGCCAGCAGCCCGGGGACAGGGCTGGGTGGGGAGCTGTTTTTT.

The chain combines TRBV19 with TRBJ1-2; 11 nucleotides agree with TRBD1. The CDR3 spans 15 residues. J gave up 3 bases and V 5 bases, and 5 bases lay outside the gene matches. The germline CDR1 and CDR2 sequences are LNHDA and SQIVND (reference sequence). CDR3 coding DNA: TGTGCCAGTAGTGCCCCGGGACAGGGGGACTATGGCTACACCTTC. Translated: CASSAPGQGDYGYTF.

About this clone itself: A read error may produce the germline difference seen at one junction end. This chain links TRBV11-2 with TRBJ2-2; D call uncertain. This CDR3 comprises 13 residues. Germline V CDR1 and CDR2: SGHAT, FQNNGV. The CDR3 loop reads CAGSFTDTGELFF. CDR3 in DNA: TGTGCCGGCAGCTTCACTGACACCGGGGAGCTGTTTTTT.

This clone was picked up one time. This chain's CDR3 is CASSGVRGAPLGEQYF. The CDR3 nucleotides read TGTGCCAGTAGTGGAGTACGGGGGGCCCCTCTTGGGGAGCAGTACTTC. This sequence joins TRBV19 and TRBJ2-5; perhaps TRBD2 as D (7 bases). V lost 5 bases, J lost 11 bases, and 27 bases lay in between. This CDR3 contains 16 residues. Per germline, CDR1 LNHDA and CDR2 SQIVND (reference sequence).

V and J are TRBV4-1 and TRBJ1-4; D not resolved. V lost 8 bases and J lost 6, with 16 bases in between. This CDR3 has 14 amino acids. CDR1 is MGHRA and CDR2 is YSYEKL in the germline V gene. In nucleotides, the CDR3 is TGCGCCAGCGCCCCTTGGCCCCCTCATGAAAAACTGTTTTTT. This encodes CASAPWPPHEKLFF.

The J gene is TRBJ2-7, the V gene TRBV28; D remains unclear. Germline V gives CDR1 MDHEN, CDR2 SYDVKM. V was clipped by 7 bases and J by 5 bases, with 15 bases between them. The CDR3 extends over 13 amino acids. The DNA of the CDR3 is TGTGCCAGCACCTTCCTGAGTTCCGACGAGCAGTACTTC. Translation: CASTFLSSDEQYF.

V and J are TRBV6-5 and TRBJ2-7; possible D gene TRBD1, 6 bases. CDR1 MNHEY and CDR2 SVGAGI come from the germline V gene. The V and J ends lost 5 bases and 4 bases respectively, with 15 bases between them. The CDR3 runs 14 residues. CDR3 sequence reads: CASSERTVRYEQYF. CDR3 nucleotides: TGTGCCAGCAGTGAAAGGACAGTGAGGTACGAGCAGTACTTC.

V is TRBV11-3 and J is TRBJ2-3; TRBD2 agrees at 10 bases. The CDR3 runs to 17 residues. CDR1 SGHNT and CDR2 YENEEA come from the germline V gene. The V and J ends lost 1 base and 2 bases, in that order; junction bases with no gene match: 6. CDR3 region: CASSLGKSGGATDTQYF. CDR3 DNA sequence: TGTGCCAGCAGCTTAGGAAAGAGCGGGGGGGCCACAGATACGCAGTATTTT.

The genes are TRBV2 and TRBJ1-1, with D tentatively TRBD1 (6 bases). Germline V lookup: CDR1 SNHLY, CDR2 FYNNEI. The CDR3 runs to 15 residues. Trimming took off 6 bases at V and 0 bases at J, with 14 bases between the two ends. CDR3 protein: CASSHRVHVNTEAFF. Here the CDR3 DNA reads TGTGCCAGCAGCCACAGGGTTCACGTGAACACTGAAGCTTTCTTT.